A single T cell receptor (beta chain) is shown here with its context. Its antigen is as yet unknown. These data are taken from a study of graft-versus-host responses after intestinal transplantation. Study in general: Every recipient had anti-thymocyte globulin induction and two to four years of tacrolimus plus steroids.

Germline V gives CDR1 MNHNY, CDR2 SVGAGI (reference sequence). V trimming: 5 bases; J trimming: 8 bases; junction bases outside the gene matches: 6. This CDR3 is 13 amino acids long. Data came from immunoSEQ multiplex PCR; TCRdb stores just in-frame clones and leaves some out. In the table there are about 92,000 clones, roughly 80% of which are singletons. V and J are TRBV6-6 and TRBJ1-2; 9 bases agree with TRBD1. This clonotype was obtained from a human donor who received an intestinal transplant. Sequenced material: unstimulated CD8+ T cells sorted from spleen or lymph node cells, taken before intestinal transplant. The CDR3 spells CASSPQGAEGYTF. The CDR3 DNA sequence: TGTGCCAGCAGTCCACAGGGGGCGGAGGGCTACACCTTC.